This entry describes one T cell receptor beta chain. Its cognate antigen is unknown. Free of recent acute infections or vaccinations, the donors were healthy HIV-negative adults. Caucasian adults residing in Nashville, Tennessee made up all the donors. Per the germline V gene, CDR1 is SGHNT and CDR2 is YYREEE (reference sequence). The ends were cut back, 2 bases at V and 3 bases at J, with 18 bases in the middle. This CDR3 has 16 residues. This record belongs to a study of shared clonotypes between healthy human individuals. General observations from the study: It was anticipated that sequencing depth would influence how many clonotypes donors shared. Represented diversity, genetic and exposure-history alike, was limited by few donors.

TCRdb keeps only in-frame clones here, not all; method: immunoSEQ multiplex PCR. Of roughly 510,000 clones listed, 60% to 80% are singletons. The sequence derives from a woman aged 40 to 50 in good health. Some clones in this sample may be carry-over from other donors' samples. The sequencing input was PBMCs. The chain recombines TRBV5-4 with TRBJ2-7; perhaps D is TRBD1 or TRBD2 (6 bases each). The CDR3 region has the DNA TGTGCCAGCAGCTTAAGCGGAACCGGGGGCCTCTACGAGCAGTACTTC. The encoded protein is CASSLSGTGGLYEQYF.